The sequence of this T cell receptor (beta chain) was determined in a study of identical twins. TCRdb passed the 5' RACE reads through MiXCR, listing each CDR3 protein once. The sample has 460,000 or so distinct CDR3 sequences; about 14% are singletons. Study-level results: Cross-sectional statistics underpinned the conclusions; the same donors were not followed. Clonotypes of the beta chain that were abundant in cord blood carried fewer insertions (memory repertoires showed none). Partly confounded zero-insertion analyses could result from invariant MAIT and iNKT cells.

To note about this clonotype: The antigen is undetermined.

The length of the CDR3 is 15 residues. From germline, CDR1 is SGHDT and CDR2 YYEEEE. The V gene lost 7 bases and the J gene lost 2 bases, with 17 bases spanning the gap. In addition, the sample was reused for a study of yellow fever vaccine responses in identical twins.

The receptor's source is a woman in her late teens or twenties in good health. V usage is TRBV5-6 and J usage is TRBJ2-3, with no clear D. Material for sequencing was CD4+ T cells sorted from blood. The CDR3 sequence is CASCRPGQITDTQYF. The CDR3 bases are TGTGCCAGCTGCCGCCCGGGCCAGATCACAGATACGCAGTATTTT.